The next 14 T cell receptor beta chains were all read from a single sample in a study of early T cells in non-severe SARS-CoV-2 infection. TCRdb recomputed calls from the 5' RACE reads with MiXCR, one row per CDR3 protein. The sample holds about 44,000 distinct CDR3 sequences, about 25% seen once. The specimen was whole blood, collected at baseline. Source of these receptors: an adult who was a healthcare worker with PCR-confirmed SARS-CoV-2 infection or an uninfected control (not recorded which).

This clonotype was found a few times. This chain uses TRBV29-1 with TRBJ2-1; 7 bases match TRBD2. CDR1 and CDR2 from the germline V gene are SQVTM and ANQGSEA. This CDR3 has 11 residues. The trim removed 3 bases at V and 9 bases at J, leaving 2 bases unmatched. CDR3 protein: CSVEGGTEQFF. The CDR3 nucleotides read TGCAGCGTTGAGGGGGGGACTGAGCAGTTCTTC.

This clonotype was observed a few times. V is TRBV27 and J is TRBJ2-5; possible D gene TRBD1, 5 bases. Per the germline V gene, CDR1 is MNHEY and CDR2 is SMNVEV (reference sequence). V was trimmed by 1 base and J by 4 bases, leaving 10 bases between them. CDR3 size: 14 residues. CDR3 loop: CASSLWGSPETQYF. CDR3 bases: TGTGCCAGCAGTTTATGGGGCAGCCCAGAGACCCAGTACTTC.

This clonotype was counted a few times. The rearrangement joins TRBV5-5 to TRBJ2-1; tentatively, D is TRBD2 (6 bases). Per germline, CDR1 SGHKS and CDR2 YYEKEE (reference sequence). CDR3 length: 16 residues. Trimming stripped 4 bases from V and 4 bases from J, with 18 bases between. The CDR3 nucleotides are TGTGCCAGCAGCCTCCGGGGGAAGGGGCAATACAATGAGCAGTTCTTC. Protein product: CASSLRGKGQYNEQFF.

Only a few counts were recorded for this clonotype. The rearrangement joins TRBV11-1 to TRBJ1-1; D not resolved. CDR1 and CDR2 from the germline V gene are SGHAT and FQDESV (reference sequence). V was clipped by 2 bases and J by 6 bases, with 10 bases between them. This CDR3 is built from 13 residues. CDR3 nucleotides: TGTGCCAGCAGCTTAAACCCAAGGGCTGAAGCTTTCTTT. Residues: CASSLNPRAEAFF.

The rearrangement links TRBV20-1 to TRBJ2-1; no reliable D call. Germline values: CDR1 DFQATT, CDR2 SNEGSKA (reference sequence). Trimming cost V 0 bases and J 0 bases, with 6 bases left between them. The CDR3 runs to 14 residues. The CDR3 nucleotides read TGCAGTGCTAGAGATCTATCCTCCTACAATGAGCAGTTCTTC. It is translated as CSARDLSSYNEQFF.

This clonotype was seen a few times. CDR3 residues: CASSGTDNEKLFF. The CDR3, as DNA: TGTGCCAGCAGCGGGACAGATAATGAAAAACTGTTTTTT. The rearrangement links TRBV13 to TRBJ1-4; TRBD1 agrees at 7 bases. Trimming at V came to 5 bases and at J to 4 bases, leaving 1 base not matched to a gene. From germline, CDR1 is PRHDT and CDR2 FYEKMQ (reference sequence). The CDR3 extends over 13 amino acids.

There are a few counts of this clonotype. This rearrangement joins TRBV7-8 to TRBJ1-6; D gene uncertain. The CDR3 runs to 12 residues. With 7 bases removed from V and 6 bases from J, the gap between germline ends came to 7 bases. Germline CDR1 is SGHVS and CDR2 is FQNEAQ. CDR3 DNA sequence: TGTGCCAGCACCCTTACTAATTCACCCCTCCACTTT. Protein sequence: CASTLTNSPLHF.

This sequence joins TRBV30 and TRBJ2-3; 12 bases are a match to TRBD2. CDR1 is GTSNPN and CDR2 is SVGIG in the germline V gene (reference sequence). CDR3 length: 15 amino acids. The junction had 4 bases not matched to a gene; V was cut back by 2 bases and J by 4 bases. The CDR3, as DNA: TGTGCCTGGAGTCTAGCGGGGGGGCTCGCAGATACGCAGTATTTT. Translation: CAWSLAGGLADTQYF. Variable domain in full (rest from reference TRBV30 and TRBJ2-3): SQTIHQWPATLVQPVGSPLSLECTVEGTSNPNLYWYRQAAGRGLQLLFYSVGIGQISSEVPQNLSASRPQDRQFILSSKKLLLSDSGFYLCAWSLAGGLADTQYFGPGTRLTVL.

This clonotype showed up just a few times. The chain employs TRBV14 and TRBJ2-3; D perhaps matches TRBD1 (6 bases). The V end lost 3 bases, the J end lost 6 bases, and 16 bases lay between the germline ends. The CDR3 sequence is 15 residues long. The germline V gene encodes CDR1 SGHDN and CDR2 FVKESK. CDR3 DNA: TGTGCCAGCAGCCATGGACAGAGATGGGGGGATACGCAGTATTTT. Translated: CASSHGQRWGDTQYF.

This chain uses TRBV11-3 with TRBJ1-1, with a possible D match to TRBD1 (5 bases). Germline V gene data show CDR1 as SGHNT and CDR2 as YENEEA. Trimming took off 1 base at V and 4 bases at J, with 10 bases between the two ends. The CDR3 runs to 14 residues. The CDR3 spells CASSLGGVGTEAFF. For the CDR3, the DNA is TGTGCCAGCAGCTTAGGGGGCGTTGGCACTGAAGCTTTCTTT. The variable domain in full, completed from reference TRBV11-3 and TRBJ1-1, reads EAGVVQSPRYKIIEKKQPVAFWCNPISGHNTLYWYLQNLGQGPELLIRYENEEAVDDSQLPKDRFSAERLKGVDSTLKIQPAELGDSAVYLCASSLGGVGTEAFFGQGTRLTVV.

The CDR3 protein is CASSVGQSNYEQYF. DNA of the CDR3: TGTGCCAGCAGCGTGGGACAGTCTAACTACGAGCAGTACTTC. This sequence joins TRBV9 and TRBJ2-7; 7 bases line up with TRBD1. The CDR3 consists of 14 residues. CDR1 is SGDLS, CDR2 YYNGEE, per germline. J lost 3 bases, V lost 2 bases, and 5 bases had no gene match.

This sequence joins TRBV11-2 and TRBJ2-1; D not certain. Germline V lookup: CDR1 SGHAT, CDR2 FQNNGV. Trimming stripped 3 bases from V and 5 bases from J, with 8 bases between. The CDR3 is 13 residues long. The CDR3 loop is CASSFTKNNEQFF. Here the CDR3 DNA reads TGTGCCAGCAGCTTTACGAAGAACAATGAGCAGTTCTTC.

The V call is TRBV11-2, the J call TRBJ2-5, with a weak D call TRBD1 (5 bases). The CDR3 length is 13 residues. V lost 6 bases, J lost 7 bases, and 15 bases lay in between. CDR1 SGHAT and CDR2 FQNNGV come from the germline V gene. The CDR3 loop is CASRQPGQGTQYF. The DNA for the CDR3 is TGTGCCAGCAGACAGCCGGGCCAGGGGACCCAGTACTTC.

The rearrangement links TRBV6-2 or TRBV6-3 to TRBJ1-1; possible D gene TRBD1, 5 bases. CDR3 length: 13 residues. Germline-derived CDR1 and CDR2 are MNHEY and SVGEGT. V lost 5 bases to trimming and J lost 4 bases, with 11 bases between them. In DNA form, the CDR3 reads TGTGCCAGCAGTGGCTGGAGGGGCACTGAAGCTTTCTTT. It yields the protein CASSGWRGTEAFF.